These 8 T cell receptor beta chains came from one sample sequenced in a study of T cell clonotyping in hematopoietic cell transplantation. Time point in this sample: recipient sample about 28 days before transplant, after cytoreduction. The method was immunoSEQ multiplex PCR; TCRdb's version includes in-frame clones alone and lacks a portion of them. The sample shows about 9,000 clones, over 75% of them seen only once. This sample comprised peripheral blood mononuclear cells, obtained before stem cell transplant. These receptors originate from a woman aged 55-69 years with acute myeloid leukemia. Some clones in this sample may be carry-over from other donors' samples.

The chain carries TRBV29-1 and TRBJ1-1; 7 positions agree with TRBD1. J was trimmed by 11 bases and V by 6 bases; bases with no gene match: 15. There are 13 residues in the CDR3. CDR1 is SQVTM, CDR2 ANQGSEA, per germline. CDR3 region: CSVSDREPFSAFF. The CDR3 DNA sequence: TGCAGCGTGAGTGACAGGGAACCCTTCTCCGCTTTCTTT. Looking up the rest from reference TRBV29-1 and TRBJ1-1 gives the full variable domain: SAVISQKPSRDICQRGTSLTIQCQVDSQVTMMFWYRQQPGQSLTLIATANQGSEATYESGFVIDKFPISRPNLTFSTLTVSNMSPEDSSIYLCSVSDREPFSAFFGQGTRLTVV.

This CDR3 reads CASSLARGEGELFF. The CDR3 DNA reads as TGCGCCAGCAGCTTGGCCAGGGGGGAGGGGGAGCTGTTTTTT. This chain joins TRBV5-1 and TRBJ2-2, with D perhaps matching TRBD1 (7 bases). With 0 bases removed from V and 8 bases from J, the gap between germline ends came to 11 bases. Germline loops: CDR1 SGHRS, CDR2 YFSETQ. This CDR3 contains 14 residues.

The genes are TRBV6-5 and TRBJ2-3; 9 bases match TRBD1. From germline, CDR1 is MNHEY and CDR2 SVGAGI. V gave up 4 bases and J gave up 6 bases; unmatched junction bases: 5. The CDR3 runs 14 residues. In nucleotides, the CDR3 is TGTGCCAGCAGTTCTGGGACAGGGATTGATACGCAGTATTTT. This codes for CASSSGTGIDTQYF.

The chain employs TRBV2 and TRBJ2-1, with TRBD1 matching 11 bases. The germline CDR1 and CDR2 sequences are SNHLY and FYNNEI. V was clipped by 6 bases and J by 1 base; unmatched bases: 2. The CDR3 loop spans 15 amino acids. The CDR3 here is CASRGQGGSYNEQFF. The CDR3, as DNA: TGTGCCAGCAGGGGACAGGGGGGGTCCTACAATGAGCAGTTCTTC.

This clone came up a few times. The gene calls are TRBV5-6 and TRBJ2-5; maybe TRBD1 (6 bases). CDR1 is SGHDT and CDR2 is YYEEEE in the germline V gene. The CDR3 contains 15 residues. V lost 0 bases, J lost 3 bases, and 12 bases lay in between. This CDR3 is CASSLARQGKETQYF. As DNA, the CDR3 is TGTGCCAGCAGCTTGGCCAGGCAGGGGAAAGAGACCCAGTACTTC. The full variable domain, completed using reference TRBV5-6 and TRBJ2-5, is DAGVTQSPTHLIKTRGQQVTLRCSPKSGHDTVSWYQQALGQGPQFIFQYYEEEERQRGNFPDRFSGHQFPNYSSELNVNALLLGDSALYLCASSLARQGKETQYFGPGTRLLVL.

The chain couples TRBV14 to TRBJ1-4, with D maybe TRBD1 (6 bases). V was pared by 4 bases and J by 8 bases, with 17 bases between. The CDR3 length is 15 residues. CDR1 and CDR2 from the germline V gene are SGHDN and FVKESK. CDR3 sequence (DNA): TGTGCCAGCAGCCGCCCAGGGGTATTGAAGGAAAAACTGTTTTTT. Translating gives CASSRPGVLKEKLFF. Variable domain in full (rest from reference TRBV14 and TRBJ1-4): EAGVTQFPSHSVIEKGQTVTLRCDPISGHDNLYWYRRVMGKEIKFLLHFVKESKQDESGMPNNRFLAERTGGTYSTLKVQPAELEDSGVYFCASSRPGVLKEKLFFGSGTQLSVL.

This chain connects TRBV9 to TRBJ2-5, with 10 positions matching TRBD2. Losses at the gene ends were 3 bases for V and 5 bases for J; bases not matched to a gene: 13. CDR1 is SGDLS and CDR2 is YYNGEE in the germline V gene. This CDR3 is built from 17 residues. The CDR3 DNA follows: TGTGCCAGCAGCGGGGGGGCTAGCGGGAGCCCTGAGGAGACCCAGTACTTC. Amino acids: CASSGGASGSPEETQYF.

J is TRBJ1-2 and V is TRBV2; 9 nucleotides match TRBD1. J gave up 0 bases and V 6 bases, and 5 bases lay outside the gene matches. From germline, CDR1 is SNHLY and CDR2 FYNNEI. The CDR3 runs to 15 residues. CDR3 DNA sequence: TGTGCCAGCAGGCCCTGGACAGGGGCTAACTATGGCTACACCTTC. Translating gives CASRPWTGANYGYTF. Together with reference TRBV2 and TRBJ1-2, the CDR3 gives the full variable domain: EPEVTQTPSHQVTQMGQEVILRCVPISNHLYFYWYRQILGQKVEFLVSFYNNEISEKSEIFDDQFSVERPDGSNFTLKIRSTKLEDSAMYFCASRPWTGANYGYTFGSGTRLTVV.